Presented here are 8 T cell receptor beta chains from one specimen sequenced in a study of monozygotic twins with inflammatory bowel disease. Reprocessing the 5' RACE reads, TCRdb reports a single entry for every CDR3 protein and omits DNA. Its table records about 140,000 distinct CDR3 sequences. Sequenced input: blood. The receptor set was obtained from a human donor with ulcerative colitis or Crohn's disease, or a healthy co-twin of an affected twin (not recorded which).

The rearrangement uses TRBV9 and TRBJ1-2; TCRdb outputs TRBD1, but without DNA this stays unchecked. The CDR3 sequence is 15 residues long. Germline CDR1 SGDLS, CDR2 YYNGEE. CDR3 residues: CASSPQTGINYGYTF.

This chain connects TRBV9 to TRBJ1-2. The CDR3 has 11 residues. CDR1 is SGDLS, CDR2 YYNGEE, per germline. CDR3 region: CASSNVGGYTF.

The chain has TRBV29-1 and TRBJ2-3; TCRdb gives TRBD1 as the D gene, but with no DNA this cannot be confirmed. The germline V gene has CDR1 SQVTM and CDR2 ANQGSEA. This CDR3 spans 15 amino acids. The CDR3 loop reads CSVHRTGGASDTQYF.

This chain uses TRBV5-6 with TRBJ2-3; TCRdb's D gene call, TRBD2, goes unchecked for lack of DNA. The V gene's germline CDR1 is SGHDT and CDR2 YYEEEE. The CDR3 has 16 residues. The CDR3 is CASSRLSGEYTDTQYF. Based on the CDR3 plus reference TRBV5-6 and TRBJ2-3, the full variable domain is DAGVTQSPTHLIKTRGQQVTLRCSPKSGHDTVSWYQQALGQGPQFIFQYYEEEERQRGNFPDRFSGHQFPNYSSELNVNALLLGDSALYLCASSRLSGEYTDTQYFGPGTRLTVL.

The V gene is TRBV7-2, the J gene TRBJ1-6; TCRdb returns TRBD1, unconfirmable since there is no DNA. The CDR3 extends over 15 amino acids. Germline V gene data show CDR1 as SGHTA and CDR2 as FQGNSA. The CDR3 spells CASSLQGTQNSPLHF.

The J gene is TRBJ2-1, the V gene TRBV7-7; with no DNA, the TCRdb D assignment of TRBD1 cannot be verified. The germline CDR1 and CDR2 sequences are SSHAT and FNYEAQ (reference sequence). CDR3 size: 14 residues. CDR3 region: CASSSGTGAGEQFF.

The V gene is TRBV6-5, the J gene TRBJ1-3. The CDR3 covers 15 residues. Germline V CDR1 and CDR2: MNHEY, SVGAGI. The CDR3 spells CASSTGGDSGNTIYF.

This chain links TRBV6-1 with TRBJ2-7; TCRdb returns TRBD1, unconfirmable since there is no DNA. CDR3 length: 14 residues. Per the germline V gene, CDR1 is MNHNS and CDR2 is SASEGT. The CDR3 loop is CASRPGTGSYEQYF.